This TCR beta chain appears in the sequencing data of a study of blood T cell repertoires in COVID-19. Study at large: Spain, Italy and the United States supplied samples that represented acute and convalescent COVID-19.

In the authors' workflow: From reference gene primer amplification, estimates of nucleated cell counts were derived. Generated by immunoSEQ multiplex PCR, the TCRdb table keeps only in-frame clones and is missing some. That table is the source of V, J and clone size, and D and trimming were worked out from the DNA. Of about 160,000 clones listed, roughly 79% are singletons. This clone was detected only once. The sequence derives from a woman of 80 years or more with acute or convalescent COVID-19. The sequenced material came from peripheral blood.

The CDR3 region is CASSLDSTSGELFF. CDR3 sequence (DNA): TGTGCCAGCAGCTTGGATTCGACATCCGGGGAGCTGTTTTTT. The chain couples TRBV5-4 to TRBJ2-2; D unresolved. The length of the CDR3 is 14 residues. The V gene's germline CDR1 is SGHNT and CDR2 YYREEE (reference sequence). Trimming left V 0 bases short and J 6 bases short, with 9 bases between.